What follows are 9 T cell receptor beta chains derived from one specimen sequenced in a study of vaccination and CD4 T cells after COVID-19. The Oncomine TCR Beta short-read assay was what sequenced the DNA obtained from cultured CD4+ T cells. TCRdb called the PCR reads again in MiXCR, with one record for every CDR3 protein. The sample lists 15,000 to 25,000 distinct CDR3 sequences, 38% seen once, with over 12% in the top ten. Treatment noted: roughly 10-day PBMC culture with coronavirus spike peptide pools or control peptides (ViraFEST assay). The antigens of these receptors remain unknown. The sequenced material came from cultured CD4+ T cells from blood. The receptor source for this set is a human donor with COVID-19.

The V gene is TRBV4-3, the J gene TRBJ1-5; the D is unclear. Germline V lookup: CDR1 LGHNA, CDR2 YSLEER. Trimming left V 0 bases short and J 9 bases short, with 15 bases between. The CDR3 sequence is 15 residues long. CDR3 protein: CASSQDVASFWPQHF. The CDR3 bases are TGCGCCAGCAGCCAAGATGTCGCTTCTTTCTGGCCCCAGCATTTT.

The rearrangement uses TRBV7-2 and TRBJ2-7; D may be TRBD1 (5 bases). V was shortened by 4 bases and J by 2 bases, with 15 bases between the two germline ends. The germline V gene encodes CDR1 SGHTA and CDR2 FQGNSA. The CDR3 covers 15 residues. The CDR3 DNA sequence: TGTGCCAGCAGCTCCCGGCCGTGGACAACCTACGAGCAGTACTTC. Translating gives CASSSRPWTTYEQYF.

J is TRBJ1-2 and V is TRBV20-1; D uncertain. This CDR3 spans 14 amino acids. Germline V gene lookup returns CDR1 DFQATT and CDR2 SNEGSKA (reference sequence). V was shortened by 0 bases and J by 0 bases, with 8 bases between the two germline ends. CDR3 DNA sequence: TGCAGTGCTAGAGAGGCAGGAACTAACTATGGCTACACCTTC. Translating it yields CSAREAGTNYGYTF.

The chain combines TRBV18 with TRBJ2-3; D is unresolved. The germline gives CDR1 KGHSH, CDR2 LQKENI. The CDR3 is 14 residues long. V was cut by 0 bases and J by 2 bases, with 6 bases left in between. The CDR3 region is CASSPPVLTDTQYF. Here the CDR3 DNA reads TGTGCCAGCTCACCACCGGTCCTCACAGATACGCAGTATTTT.

The chain links TRBV4-1 to TRBJ2-5, with 8 bases fitting TRBD1. V shed 2 bases and J 5 bases; nucleotides not matched to a gene: 7. Per germline, CDR1 MGHRA and CDR2 YSYEKL. The CDR3 totals 15 residues. In DNA form, the CDR3 reads TGCGCCAGCAGCCAAACGGACAGGGCGATCGAGACCCAGTACTTC. Protein sequence: CASSQTDRAIETQYF.

The CDR3: CSGLYLIPSSYNEQFF. CDR3 DNA sequence: TGCAGTGGACTATACTTGATTCCCTCCTCTTACAATGAGCAGTTCTTC. J is TRBJ2-1 and V is TRBV20-1; D might be TRBD2 (5 bases). There are 16 residues in the CDR3. Germline lookup yields CDR1 DFQATT and CDR2 SNEGSKA (reference sequence). Trimming removed 7 bases from V and 4 bases from J, with 23 bases in between.

V is TRBV7-9 and J is TRBJ1-4; the D gene is possibly TRBD1 (5 bases). CDR3 size: 16 residues. The V gene lost 4 bases and the J gene lost 0 bases, with 12 bases spanning the gap. Germline loops: CDR1 SEHNR, CDR2 FQNEAQ (reference sequence). Here the CDR3 DNA reads TGTGCCAGCAGCTCTGGGGGGGAGTCAACTAATGAAAAACTGTTTTTT. The encoded protein is CASSSGGESTNEKLFF.

The rearrangement links TRBV20-1 to TRBJ2-3, with TRBD2 matching over 9 bases. Trimming removed 8 bases from V and 6 bases from J; junction bases left unmatched: 15. There are 15 residues in the CDR3. Looked up from germline, CDR1 is DFQATT and CDR2 is SNEGSKA (reference sequence). The chain's CDR3 is CSWSERGVLADTQYF. The CDR3 DNA reads as TGCAGTTGGTCTGAGCGGGGGGTTCTTGCGGATACGCAGTATTTT.

Written as DNA, the CDR3 is TGTGCCAGCAGTCCCATAGGCAGGGCCCAAATGGGCTATGGCTACACCTTC. As protein: CASSPIGRAQMGYGYTF. This chain links TRBV28 with TRBJ1-2, with a possible D match to TRBD1 (5 bases). The CDR3 sequence is 17 residues long. Germline assignment: CDR1 MDHEN and CDR2 SYDVKM. The ends were cut back, 5 bases at V and 4 bases at J, with 23 bases in the middle.